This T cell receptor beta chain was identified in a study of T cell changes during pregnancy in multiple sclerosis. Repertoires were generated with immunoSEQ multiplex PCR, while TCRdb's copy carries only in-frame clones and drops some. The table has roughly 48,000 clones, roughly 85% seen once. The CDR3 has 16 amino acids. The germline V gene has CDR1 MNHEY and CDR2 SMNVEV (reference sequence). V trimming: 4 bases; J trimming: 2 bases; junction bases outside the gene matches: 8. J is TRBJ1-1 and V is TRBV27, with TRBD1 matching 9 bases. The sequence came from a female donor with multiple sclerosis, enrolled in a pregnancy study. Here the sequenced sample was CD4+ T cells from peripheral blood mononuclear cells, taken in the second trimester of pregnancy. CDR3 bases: TGTGCCAGCAGTTCCGGGACAGGGTCAGTAAACACTGAAGCTTTCTTT. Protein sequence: CASSSGTGSVNTEAFF.